The T cell receptor (beta chain) described here comes from a study of cytomegalovirus exposure and HLA in healthy donors. Overall study findings and caveats: Links to common viral pathogens appeared, in a later analysis, for several of the most significant clusters. Previously analyzed data showed that most TCR beta V segments were productive at a frequency of about 90% or about 30%.

Vbeta (60) and Jbeta (13) primers were used in the PCR. Method: immunoSEQ multiplex PCR; TCRdb's copy keeps in-frame clones and lacks some. The repertoire shows around 110,000 clones; the top ten hold approximately 6.8%. V lost 4 bases and J lost 2, with 16 bases in between. The length of the CDR3 is 17 residues. Germline V gene data show CDR1 as SGHRS and CDR2 as YFSETQ. About this clone itself: Its matching antigen is unknown.

V gene TRBV5-1 combines with J gene TRBJ2-6; D gene uncertain. The receptor was derived from a man aged 35 to 55 in good health and CMV-seropositive. Input material: PBMCs. CDR3 bases: TGCGCCAGCAGCCTTATAGAGAACAGAGCTGGGGCCAACGTCCTGACTTTC. Residues: CASSLIENRAGANVLTF.